These 2 T cell receptor beta chains were all obtained from the same sample, sequenced in a study of patients and donors after allogeneic stem cell transplantation. TCRdb re-called the RT-PCR reads with MiXCR, one entry per CDR3 protein. The sample carries approximately 150,000 distinct CDR3 sequences, roughly 31% recorded once. Sample: blood, either unsorted or a sorted T cell fraction (not recorded which). Receptors were obtained from a human donor who was either an allogeneic HSCT recipient or a stem cell or donor lymphocyte infusion donor (not recorded which). It is not recorded whose cells these are; they may come from a transplant donor.

The chain uses TRBV6-2 or TRBV6-3 and TRBJ2-1, with D possibly TRBD1 on 6 matching bases. The CDR3 length is 14 residues. Germline V CDR1 and CDR2: MNHEY, SVGEGT. The V end lost 5 bases, the J end lost 8 bases, and 16 bases lay between the germline ends. The CDR3 region is CASSPFTGIDEQFF. DNA for the CDR3: TGTGCCAGCAGTCCTTTTACAGGGATCGATGAGCAGTTCTTC.

J is TRBJ2-3 and V is TRBV20-1, with a weak D call TRBD1 (6 bases). The CDR3 is 13 residues long. In germline, CDR1 is DFQATT, CDR2 SNEGSKA (reference sequence). The V end lost 5 bases, the J end lost 4 bases, and 13 bases lay between the germline ends. The CDR3 bases are TGCAGTGCTTACCAACCAGGGGCAGATACGCAGTATTTT. Residues: CSAYQPGADTQYF.